This T cell receptor beta chain was recorded in a study of response to subunit inactivated influenza vaccine. Study-wide points: New T cells are recruited in small numbers by each seasonal influenza vaccination, according to the authors' suggestion.

Germline V gives CDR1 SGHTA, CDR2 FQGNSA. CDR3 length: 13 residues. Germline trimming cut 10 bases from V and 4 bases from J; bases unmatched to any gene: 5. This clonotype was found a few times. Its target is not known. MiXCR, run by TCRdb on the RT-PCR reads, gives a single entry per CDR3 protein. The table records approximately 500,000 distinct CDR3 sequences, approximately 13% of them present only once. The sample consisted of PBMCs from blood, taken more than 35 days after vaccination. The chain links TRBV7-2 to TRBJ2-1; 9 bases match TRBD2. This TCR came from a man in his fifties or sixties who received an inactivated influenza vaccine. CDR3 in amino acids: CAIRTSEYNEQFF. CDR3 coding DNA: TGTGCCATCAGGACTAGCGAGTACAATGAGCAGTTCTTC.